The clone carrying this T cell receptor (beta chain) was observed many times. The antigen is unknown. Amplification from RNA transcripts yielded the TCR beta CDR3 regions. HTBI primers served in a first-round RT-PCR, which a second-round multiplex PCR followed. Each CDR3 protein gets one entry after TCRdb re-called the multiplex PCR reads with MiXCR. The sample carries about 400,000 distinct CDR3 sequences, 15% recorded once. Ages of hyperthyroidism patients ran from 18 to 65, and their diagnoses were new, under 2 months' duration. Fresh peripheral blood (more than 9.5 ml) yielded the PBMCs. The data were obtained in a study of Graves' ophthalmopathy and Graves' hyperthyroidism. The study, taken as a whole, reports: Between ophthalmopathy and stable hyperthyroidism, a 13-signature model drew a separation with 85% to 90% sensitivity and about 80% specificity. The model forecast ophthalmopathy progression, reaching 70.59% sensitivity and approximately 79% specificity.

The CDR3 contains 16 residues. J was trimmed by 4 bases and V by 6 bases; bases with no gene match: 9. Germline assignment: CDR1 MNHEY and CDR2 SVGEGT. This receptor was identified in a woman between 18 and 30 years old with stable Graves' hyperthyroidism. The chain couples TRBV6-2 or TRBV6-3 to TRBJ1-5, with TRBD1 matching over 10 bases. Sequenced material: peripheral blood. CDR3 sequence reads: CASRDARQGANQPQHF. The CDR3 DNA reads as TGTGCCAGCAGGGATGCTCGACAGGGGGCAAATCAGCCCCAGCATTTT.